The 9 T cell receptor beta chains below were found in one sample sequenced in a study of Ad26.COV2.S vaccination and SARS-CoV-2 variants. Treatment defined: over 15 received Ad26.COV2.S at low or high dose, single or two shots; about 5 received placebo; per-sample allocation not given. The investigators took samples on day 63 after the first vaccine or placebo injection. Produced via immunoSEQ multiplex PCR; TCRdb's table is partial and in-frame only. There are 300,000 to 400,000 clones in the sample; 80% to 90% occur only once, and approximately 5% lies in the top ten. Sequencing was performed on peripheral blood, taken in a trial of Ad26.COV2.S vaccine versus placebo. The receptors shown here come from a person aged 18 to 59 who received the Ad26.COV2.S COVID-19 vaccine or a placebo.

The chain couples TRBV28 to TRBJ2-7, with 9 bases that match TRBD2. The germline V gene has CDR1 MDHEN and CDR2 SYDVKM. CDR3 length: 15 amino acids. V shed 5 bases, J shed 1 base, and the junction held 6 bases outside the gene matches. DNA for the CDR3: TGTGCCAGCAGTCCACGACTAGCGGAATCCTACGAGCAGTACTTC. It codes for CASSPRLAESYEQYF.

The rearrangement links TRBV15 to TRBJ2-7; 9 positions agree with TRBD1. The CDR3 covers 17 residues. V lost 1 base, J lost 3 bases, and 10 bases stayed unmatched. Germline-derived CDR1 and CDR2 are LNHNV and YYDKDF (reference sequence). Written as DNA, the CDR3 is TGTGCCACCAGCAGAGTATATTCCGGGACAGGGATCTACGAGCAGTACTTC. Translation: CATSRVYSGTGIYEQYF.

The chain is built from TRBV19 and TRBJ2-7; D not certain. The germline V gene has CDR1 LNHDA and CDR2 SQIVND (reference sequence). The CDR3 has 13 amino acids. Trimming removed 3 bases from V and 2 bases from J, with 8 bases in between. The CDR3 nucleotides read TGTGCCAGTAGTATCAGGCCTACCTACGAGCAGTACTTC. As protein: CASSIRPTYEQYF.

The chain couples TRBV4-1 to TRBJ2-7, with TRBD1 matching 9 bases. J lost 1 base, V lost 4 bases, and 2 bases had no gene match. Germline CDR1 and CDR2: MGHRA and YSYEKL. There are 14 residues in the CDR3. The CDR3 reads CASSLGTGSYEQYF. The CDR3 nucleotides read TGCGCCAGCAGCCTAGGGACAGGGTCCTACGAGCAGTACTTC.

J is TRBJ1-4 and V is TRBV19; D gene ambiguous. V gave up 5 bases and J gave up 0 bases, with 7 bases separating them. The germline V gene encodes CDR1 LNHDA and CDR2 SQIVND (reference sequence). The CDR3 is made up of 14 amino acids. The CDR3 sequence: CASSETATNEKLFF. The CDR3 nucleotides read TGTGCCAGTAGTGAAACAGCAACTAATGAAAAACTGTTTTTT.

The rearrangement uses TRBV11-2 and TRBJ2-1; weak D call: TRBD2 (7 bases). Per the germline V gene, CDR1 is SGHAT and CDR2 is FQNNGV. With 2 bases removed from V and 2 bases from J, the gap between germline ends came to 16 bases. CDR3 size: 17 residues. The CDR3 loop is CASSLRGGLPTYNEQFF. Here the CDR3 DNA reads TGTGCCAGCAGCTTAAGGGGGGGGCTCCCAACCTACAATGAGCAGTTCTTC.

The chain employs TRBV28 and TRBJ1-2; D may be TRBD1 (5 bases). The CDR3 sequence is 13 residues long. Between the trimmed V and J ends, which lost 2 bases and 4 bases, there was a span of 8 bases. From germline, CDR1 is MDHEN and CDR2 SYDVKM. In DNA form, the CDR3 reads TGTGCCAGCAGTTTACGGGGGATCTATGGCTACACCTTC. Its protein is CASSLRGIYGYTF.

The chain employs TRBV4-2 and TRBJ1-2; 9 bases fit TRBD1. This CDR3 contains 15 residues. After removal of 1 base from V and 2 bases from J, the junction contained 2 bases not matched to a gene. From germline, CDR1 is LGHNA and CDR2 YNFKEQ. The CDR3 loop reads CASSQAGQGNYGYTF. CDR3 DNA sequence: TGTGCCAGCAGCCAAGCCGGACAGGGGAACTATGGCTACACCTTC.

The chain combines TRBV4-1 with TRBJ2-3; 10 nucleotides agree with TRBD2. The CDR3 has 15 residues. CDR1 and CDR2 from the germline V gene are MGHRA and YSYEKL. Trimming at V came to 6 bases and at J to 1 base, leaving 4 bases not matched to a gene. CDR3 coding DNA: TGCGCCAGCAGACCCGGGACTAGCGGCACAGATACGCAGTATTTT. Translated: CASRPGTSGTDTQYF.